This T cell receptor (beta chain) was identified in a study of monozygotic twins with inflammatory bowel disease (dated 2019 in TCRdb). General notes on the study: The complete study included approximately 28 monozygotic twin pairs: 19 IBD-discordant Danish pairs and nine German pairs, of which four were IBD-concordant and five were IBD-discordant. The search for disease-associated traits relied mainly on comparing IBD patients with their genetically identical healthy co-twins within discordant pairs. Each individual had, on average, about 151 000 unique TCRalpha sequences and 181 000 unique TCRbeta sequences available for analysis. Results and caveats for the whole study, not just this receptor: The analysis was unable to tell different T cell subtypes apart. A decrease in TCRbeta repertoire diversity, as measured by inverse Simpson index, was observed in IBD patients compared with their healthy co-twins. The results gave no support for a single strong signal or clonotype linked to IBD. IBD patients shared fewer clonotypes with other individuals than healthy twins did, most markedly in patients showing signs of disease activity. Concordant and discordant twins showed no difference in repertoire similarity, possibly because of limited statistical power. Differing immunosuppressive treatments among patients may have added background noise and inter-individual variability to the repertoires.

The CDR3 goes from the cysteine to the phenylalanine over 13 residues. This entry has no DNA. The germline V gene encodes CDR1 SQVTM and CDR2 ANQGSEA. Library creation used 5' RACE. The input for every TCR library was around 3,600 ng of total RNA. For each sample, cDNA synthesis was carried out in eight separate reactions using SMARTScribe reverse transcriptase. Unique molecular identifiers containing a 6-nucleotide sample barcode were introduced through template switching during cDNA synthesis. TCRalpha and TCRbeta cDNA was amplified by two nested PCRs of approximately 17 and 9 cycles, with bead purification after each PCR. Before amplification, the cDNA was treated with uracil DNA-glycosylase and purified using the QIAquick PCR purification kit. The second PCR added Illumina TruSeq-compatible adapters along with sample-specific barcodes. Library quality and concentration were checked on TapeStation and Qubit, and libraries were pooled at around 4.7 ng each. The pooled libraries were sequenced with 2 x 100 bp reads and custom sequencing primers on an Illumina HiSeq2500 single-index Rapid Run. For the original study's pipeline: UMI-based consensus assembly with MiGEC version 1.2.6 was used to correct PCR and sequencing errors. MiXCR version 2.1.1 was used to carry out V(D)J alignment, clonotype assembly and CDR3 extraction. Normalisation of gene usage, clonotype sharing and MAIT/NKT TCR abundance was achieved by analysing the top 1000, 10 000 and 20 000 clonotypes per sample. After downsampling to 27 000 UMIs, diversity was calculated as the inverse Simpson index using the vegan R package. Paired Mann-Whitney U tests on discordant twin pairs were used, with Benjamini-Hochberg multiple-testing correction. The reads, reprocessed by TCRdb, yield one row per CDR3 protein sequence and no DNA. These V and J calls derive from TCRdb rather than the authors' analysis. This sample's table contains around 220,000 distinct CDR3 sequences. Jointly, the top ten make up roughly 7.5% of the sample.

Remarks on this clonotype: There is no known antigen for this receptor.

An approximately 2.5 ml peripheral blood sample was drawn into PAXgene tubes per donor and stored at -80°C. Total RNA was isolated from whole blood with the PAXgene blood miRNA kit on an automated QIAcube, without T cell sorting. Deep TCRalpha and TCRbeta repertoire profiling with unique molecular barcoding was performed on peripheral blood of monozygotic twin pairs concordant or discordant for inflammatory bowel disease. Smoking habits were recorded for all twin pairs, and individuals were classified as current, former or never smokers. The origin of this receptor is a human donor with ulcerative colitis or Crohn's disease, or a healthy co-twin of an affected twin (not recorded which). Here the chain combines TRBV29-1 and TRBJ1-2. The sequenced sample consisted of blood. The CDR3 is CSVVGRLKNGYTF.